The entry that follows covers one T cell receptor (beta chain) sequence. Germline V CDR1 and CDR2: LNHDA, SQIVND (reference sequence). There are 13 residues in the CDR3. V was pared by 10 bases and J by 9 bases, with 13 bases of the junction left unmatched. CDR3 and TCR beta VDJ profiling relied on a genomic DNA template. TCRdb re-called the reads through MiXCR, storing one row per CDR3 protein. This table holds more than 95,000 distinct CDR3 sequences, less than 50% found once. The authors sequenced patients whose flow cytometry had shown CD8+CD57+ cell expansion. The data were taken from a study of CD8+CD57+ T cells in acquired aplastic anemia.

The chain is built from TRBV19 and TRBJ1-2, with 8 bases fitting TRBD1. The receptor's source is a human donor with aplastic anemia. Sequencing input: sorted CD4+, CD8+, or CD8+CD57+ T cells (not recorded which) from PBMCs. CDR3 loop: CANSRDRGERYTF. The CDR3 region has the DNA TGTGCCAATAGCCGTGACAGGGGTGAACGCTACACCTTC.